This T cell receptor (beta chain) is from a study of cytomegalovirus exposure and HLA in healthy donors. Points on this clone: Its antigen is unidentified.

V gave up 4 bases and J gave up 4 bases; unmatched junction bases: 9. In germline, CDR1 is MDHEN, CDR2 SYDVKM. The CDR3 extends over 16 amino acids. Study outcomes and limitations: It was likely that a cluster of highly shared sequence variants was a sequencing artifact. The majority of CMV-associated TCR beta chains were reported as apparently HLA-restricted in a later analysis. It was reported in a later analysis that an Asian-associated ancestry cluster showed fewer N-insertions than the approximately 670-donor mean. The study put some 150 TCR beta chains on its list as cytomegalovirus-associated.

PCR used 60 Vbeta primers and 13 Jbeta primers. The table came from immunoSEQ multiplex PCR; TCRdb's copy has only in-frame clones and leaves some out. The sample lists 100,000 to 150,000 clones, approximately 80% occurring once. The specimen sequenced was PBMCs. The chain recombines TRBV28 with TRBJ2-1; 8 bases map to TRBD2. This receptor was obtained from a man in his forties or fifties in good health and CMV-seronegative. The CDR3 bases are TGTGCCAGCAGTTCGGGGGGAGTAGCGGGGTACAATGAGCAGTTCTTC. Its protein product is CASSSGGVAGYNEQFF.